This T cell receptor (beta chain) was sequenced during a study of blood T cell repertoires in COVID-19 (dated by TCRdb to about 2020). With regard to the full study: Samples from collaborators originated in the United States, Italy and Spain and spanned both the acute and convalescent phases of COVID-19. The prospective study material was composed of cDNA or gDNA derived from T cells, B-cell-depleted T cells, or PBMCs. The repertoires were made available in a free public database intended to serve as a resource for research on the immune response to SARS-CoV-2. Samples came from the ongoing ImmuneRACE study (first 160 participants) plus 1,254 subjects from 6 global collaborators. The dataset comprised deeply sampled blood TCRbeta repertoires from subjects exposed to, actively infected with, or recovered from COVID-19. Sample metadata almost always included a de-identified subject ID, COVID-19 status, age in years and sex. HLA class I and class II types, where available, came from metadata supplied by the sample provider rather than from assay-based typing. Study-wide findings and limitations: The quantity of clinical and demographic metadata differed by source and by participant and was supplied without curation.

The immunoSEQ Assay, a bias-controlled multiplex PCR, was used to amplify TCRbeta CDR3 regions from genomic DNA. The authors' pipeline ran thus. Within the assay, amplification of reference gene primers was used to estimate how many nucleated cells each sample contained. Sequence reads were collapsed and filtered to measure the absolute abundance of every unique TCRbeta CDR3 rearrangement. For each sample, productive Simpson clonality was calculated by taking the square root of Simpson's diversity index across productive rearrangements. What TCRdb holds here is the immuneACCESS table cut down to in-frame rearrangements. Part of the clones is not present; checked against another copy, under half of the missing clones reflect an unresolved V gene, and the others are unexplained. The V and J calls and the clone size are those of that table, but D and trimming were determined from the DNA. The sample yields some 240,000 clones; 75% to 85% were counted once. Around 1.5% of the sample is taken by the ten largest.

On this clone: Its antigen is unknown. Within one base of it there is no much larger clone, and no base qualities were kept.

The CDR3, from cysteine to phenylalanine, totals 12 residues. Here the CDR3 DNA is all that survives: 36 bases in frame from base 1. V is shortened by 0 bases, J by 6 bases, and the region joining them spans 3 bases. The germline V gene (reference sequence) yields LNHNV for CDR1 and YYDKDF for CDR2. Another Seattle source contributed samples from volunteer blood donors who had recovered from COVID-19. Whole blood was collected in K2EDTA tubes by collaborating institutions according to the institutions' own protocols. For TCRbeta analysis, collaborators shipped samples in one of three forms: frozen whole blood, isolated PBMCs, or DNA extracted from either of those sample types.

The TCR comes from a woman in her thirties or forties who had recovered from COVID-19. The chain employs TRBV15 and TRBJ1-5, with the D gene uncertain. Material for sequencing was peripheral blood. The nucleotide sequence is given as TGTGCCACCAGCAGAGATCTTCAGCCCCAGCATTTT. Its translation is CATSRDLQPQHF.